These 5 T cell receptor beta chains came from one sample sequenced in a study of blood T cell repertoires in COVID-19. Sequenced by immunoSEQ multiplex PCR; TCRdb stores in-frame clones only, minus some. The top ten hold roughly 4.5% of the sample, which has 86,000 or so clones, about 89% seen once. The material sequenced was peripheral blood. Every receptor here comes from a man in his fifties or sixties with active or convalescent COVID-19.

In this sample, this clone turned up once. V usage is TRBV4-2 and J usage is TRBJ1-1; 7 nucleotides match TRBD1. Germline V gene data show CDR1 as LGHNA and CDR2 as YNFKEQ. The CDR3 consists of 15 residues. J lost 4 bases, V lost 4 bases, and 9 bases had no gene match. The CDR3 DNA follows: TGTGCCAGCAGCCGCTTAACAGGGGATGGCACTGAAGCTTTCTTT. As protein: CASSRLTGDGTEAFF.

The chain uses TRBV6-5 and TRBJ2-5; possible D gene TRBD1, 5 bases. The germline V and J ends were trimmed by 8 bases and 4 bases, with 11 bases remaining between them. This CDR3 is built from 12 residues. CDR1 is MNHEY and CDR2 is SVGAGI in the germline V gene. The CDR3 reads CASRAGLETQYF. The CDR3 DNA reads TGTGCCAGCCGGGCAGGGTTAGAGACCCAGTACTTC.

The V call is TRBV11-2, the J call TRBJ2-3; D gene uncertain. The V end lost 4 bases, the J end lost 4 bases, and 9 bases lay between the germline ends. CDR3 length: 13 amino acids. Germline V gives CDR1 SGHAT, CDR2 FQNNGV. The CDR3 coding sequence is TGTGCCAGCAGCTCCGTTGTAGCAGATACGCAGTATTTT. It codes for CASSSVVADTQYF.

V gene TRBV5-5 combines with J gene TRBJ2-2, with D possibly matching TRBD2 (6 bases). In germline, CDR1 is SGHKS, CDR2 YYEKEE (reference sequence). The CDR3 covers 15 residues. Trimming removed 4 bases at V and 0 bases at J, with 10 bases between. The CDR3 bases are TGTGCCAGCAGCGAGGGACTTGCGAACACCGGGGAGCTGTTTTTT. Residues: CASSEGLANTGELFF. The variable domain in full, with the rest retrieved from reference TRBV5-5 and TRBJ2-2, is DAGVTQSPTHLIKTRGQQVTLRCSPISGHKSVSWYQQVLGQGPQFIFQYYEKEERGRGNFPDRFSARQFPNYSSELNVNALLLGDSALYLCASSEGLANTGELFFGEGSRLTVL.

V is TRBV3-1 (or the pseudogene TRBV3-2) and J is TRBJ2-7; 7 positions agree with TRBD2. Germline assignment: CDR1 LGHDT and CDR2 YNNKEL (reference sequence). The J segment lost 7 bases and the V segment lost 0 bases, leaving 3 bases of the junction unmatched. The CDR3 extends over 13 amino acids. CDR3 coding DNA: TGTGCCAGCAGCCAAGAGGGGGGGGGAGAGCAGTACGTC. Its protein product is CASSQEGGGEQYV.